The 10 T cell receptor beta chains below all came from one sample that was sequenced in a study of lymphopenia after photon versus proton radiotherapy. Method: immunoSEQ multiplex PCR; TCRdb's copy keeps in-frame clones and lacks some. The top ten hold about 4.7% of the sample, which has about 160,000 clones, roughly nine tenths seen once. This specimen consisted of peripheral blood, obtained from a patient treated with photon-based radiotherapy. These receptors were collected from a man aged 50 to 59 with gastric cancer.

The gene calls are TRBV15 and TRBJ2-3; 9 bases map to TRBD2. Germline CDR1 is LNHNV and CDR2 is YYDKDF (reference sequence). The CDR3 extends over 15 amino acids. V lost 2 bases to trimming and J lost 6 bases; unmatched junction nucleotides: 6. The CDR3 loop is CATSRLAGESDTQYF. CDR3 DNA: TGTGCCACCAGCAGATTAGCGGGAGAGTCGGATACGCAGTATTTT. Combining the CDR3 with reference TRBV15 and TRBJ2-3 gives the whole variable domain DAMVIQNPRYQVTQFGKPVTLSCSQTLNHNVMYWYQQKSSQAPKLLFHYYDKDFNNEADTPDNFQSRRPNTSFCFLDIRSPGLGDTAMYLCATSRLAGESDTQYFGPGTRLTVL.

The CDR3 coding sequence is TGCGCCAGCAGCCGACCGAGCGGGAGTTACAATGAGCAGTTCTTC. Translated, it gives CASSRPSGSYNEQFF. The rearrangement joins TRBV4-1 to TRBJ2-1; 8 bases are a match to TRBD2. Germline lookup yields CDR1 MGHRA and CDR2 YSYEKL. V lost 4 bases and J lost 4; bases outside the gene matches: 6. The CDR3 is made up of 15 amino acids.

The chain has TRBV30 and TRBJ2-3, with 10 nucleotides matching TRBD2. The CDR3 is 12 residues long. From germline, CDR1 is GTSNPN and CDR2 SVGIG (reference sequence). After removal of 0 bases from V and 11 bases from J, the junction contained 2 bases not matched to a gene. The CDR3 region is CAWSVRTSGQYF. Written as DNA, the CDR3 is TGTGCCTGGAGTGTGCGGACTAGCGGGCAGTATTTT.

This chain links TRBV19 with TRBJ2-3; 7 bases match TRBD1. CDR3 length equals 15 residues. After removal of 3 bases from V and 3 bases from J, the junction contained 6 bases not matched to a gene. Germline-derived CDR1 and CDR2 are LNHDA and SQIVND (reference sequence). The CDR3 region is CASSMGTGVTDTQYF. The CDR3 coding sequence is TGTGCCAGTAGTATGGGAACAGGGGTAACAGATACGCAGTATTTT. Full variable domain (missing parts from reference TRBV19 and TRBJ2-3): DGGITQSPKYLFRKEGQNVTLSCEQNLNHDAMYWYRQDPGQGLRLIYYSQIVNDFQKGDIAEGYSVSREKKESFPLTVTSAQKNPTAFYLCASSMGTGVTDTQYFGPGTRLTVL.

This chain links TRBV6-4 with TRBJ1-1; 9 bases map to TRBD1. This CDR3 has 15 amino acids. J lost 1 base, V lost 6 bases, and 6 bases had no gene match. Germline CDR1 MRHNA, CDR2 SNTAGT. CDR3 amino acids: CASRGQGNANTEAFF. CDR3 nucleotide sequence: TGTGCCAGCAGAGGACAGGGGAATGCGAACACTGAAGCTTTCTTT.

The gene calls are TRBV5-1 and TRBJ2-7; 9 positions match TRBD1. The CDR3 has 14 residues. Per the germline V gene, CDR1 is SGHRS and CDR2 is YFSETQ. Trimming at V came to 4 bases and at J to 3 bases, leaving 5 bases not matched to a gene. The DNA of the CDR3 is TGCGCCAGCAGCACGGGACAGGGCTTCTACGAGCAGTACTTC. Protein sequence: CASSTGQGFYEQYF.

This chain connects TRBV6-5 to TRBJ1-1; TRBD1 agrees at 7 bases. Germline V gene sequence: CDR1 MNHEY, CDR2 SVGAGI. Losses at the gene ends were 6 bases for V and 6 bases for J; bases not matched to a gene: 10. The CDR3 totals 14 residues. CDR3 in DNA: TGTGCCAGCAGCAGGGGGTCGGATTTGGCTGAAGCTTTCTTT. It is translated as CASSRGSDLAEAFF.

The rearrangement uses TRBV15 and TRBJ2-1; 8 positions agree with TRBD2. The germline V gene encodes CDR1 LNHNV and CDR2 YYDKDF (reference sequence). The CDR3 extends over 14 amino acids. Germline trimming cut 1 base from V and 7 bases from J; bases unmatched to any gene: 3. The CDR3 here is CATSRAGGQNEQFF. The CDR3 nucleotides read TGTGCCACCAGCAGAGCGGGAGGGCAGAATGAGCAGTTCTTC.

The CDR3 here is CSVETPGRNGNTIYF. The CDR3 region has the DNA TGCAGCGTTGAAACGCCAGGGCGGAATGGAAACACCATATATTTT. The V call is TRBV29-1, the J call TRBJ1-3; D may be TRBD1 (5 bases). The CDR3 loop spans 15 amino acids. Trimming took 2 bases from V and 3 from J, leaving 14 bases between them. Germline CDR1 and CDR2: SQVTM and ANQGSEA.

This chain links TRBV7-6 with TRBJ2-5; TRBD2 aligns across 9 bases. V was clipped by 4 bases and J by 1 base; unmatched bases: 4. This CDR3 comprises 15 residues. Germline CDR1 is SGHVS and CDR2 is FNYEAQ. The CDR3 reads CASSSSGDIQETQYF. The CDR3 DNA reads TGTGCCAGCAGCTCTAGCGGGGACATCCAAGAGACCCAGTACTTC.